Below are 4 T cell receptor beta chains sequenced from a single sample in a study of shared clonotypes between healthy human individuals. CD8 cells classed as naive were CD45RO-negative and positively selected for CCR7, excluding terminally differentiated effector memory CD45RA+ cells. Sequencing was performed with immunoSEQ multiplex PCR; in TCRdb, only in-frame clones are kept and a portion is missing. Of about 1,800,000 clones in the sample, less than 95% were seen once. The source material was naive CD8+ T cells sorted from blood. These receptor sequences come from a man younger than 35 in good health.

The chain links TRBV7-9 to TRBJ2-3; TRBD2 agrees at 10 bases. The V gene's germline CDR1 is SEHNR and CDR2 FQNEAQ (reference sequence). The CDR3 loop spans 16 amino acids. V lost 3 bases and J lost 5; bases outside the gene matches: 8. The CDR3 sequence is CASSFLLAGVLDTQYF. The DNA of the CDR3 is TGTGCCAGCAGCTTTCTTCTAGCGGGAGTCTTAGATACGCAGTATTTT.

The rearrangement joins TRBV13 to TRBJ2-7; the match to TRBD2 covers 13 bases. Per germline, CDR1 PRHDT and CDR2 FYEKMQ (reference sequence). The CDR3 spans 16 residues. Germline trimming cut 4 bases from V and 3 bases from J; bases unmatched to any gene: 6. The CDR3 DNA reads TGTGCCAGCAGCTCCTACGGGACTAGCGGGGTCTACGAGCAGTACTTC. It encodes CASSSYGTSGVYEQYF.

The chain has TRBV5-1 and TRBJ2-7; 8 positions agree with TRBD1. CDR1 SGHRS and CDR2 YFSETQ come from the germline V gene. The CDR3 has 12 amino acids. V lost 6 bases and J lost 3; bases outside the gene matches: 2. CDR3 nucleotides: TGCGCCAGCAATGGACAGGGCTACGAGCAGTACTTC. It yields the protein CASNGQGYEQYF.

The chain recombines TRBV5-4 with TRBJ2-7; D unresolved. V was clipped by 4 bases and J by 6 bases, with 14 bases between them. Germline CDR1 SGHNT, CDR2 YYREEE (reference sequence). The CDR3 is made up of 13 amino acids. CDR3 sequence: CASSPGLSGEQYF. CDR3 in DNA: TGTGCCAGCAGCCCGGGCCTCTCAGGCGAGCAGTACTTC.